This TCR beta chain was found in a study of blood T cell repertoires in COVID-19. Looking at the study overall: Nucleic acid was either cDNA or gDNA, and it came from T cells, B-cell-depleted T cells, or PBMCs.

Profiled with immunoSEQ multiplex PCR; TCRdb holds only in-frame clones, not every one. This sample has just under 30,000 clones, with 80% found just once. Between the trimmed V and J ends, which lost 3 bases and 9 bases, there was a span of 9 bases. The CDR3 contains 13 residues. Per germline, CDR1 MGHRA and CDR2 YSYEKL. The sequencing sample was made of peripheral blood. This chain connects TRBV4-1 to TRBJ2-6; D is perhaps TRBD2 (5 bases). This TCR came from a woman aged 65 to 85 with acute or convalescent COVID-19. DNA for the CDR3: TGCGCCAGCAGCCAGAGGGATAACAACGTCCTGACTTTC. As protein: CASSQRDNNVLTF.